This T cell receptor (beta chain) was recorded in a study of OX40 agonist ivuxolimab in advanced cancers. Sequenced by immunoSEQ multiplex PCR; TCRdb stores in-frame clones only, minus some. The sample consists of approximately 45,000 clones, 88% of them appearing once. V dropped 2 bases and J dropped 9 bases, with 11 bases sitting between them. There are 13 residues in the CDR3. Germline CDR1 is SGHTA and CDR2 is FQGTGA. Points from the study as a whole: Certain nonresponders likewise exhibited a low normalized T-cell clonal expansion.

A remark on this clone: Its antigen is as yet unknown.

The sample in question was CD4+ or CD8+ T cells sorted from blood, obtained in a trial of the OX40 agonist ivuxolimab. The chain combines TRBV7-3 with TRBJ2-1; D may be TRBD1 (5 bases). The source of this sequence is an adult with an advanced solid tumor such as melanoma, head and neck, liver or kidney cancer. The CDR3 sequence is CASSLWAGIEQFF. In DNA, the CDR3 is TGTGCCAGCAGCTTATGGGCAGGGATTGAGCAGTTCTTC.